The 23 T cell receptor beta chains below were found in one sample sequenced in a study of T cell clonality in common variable immunodeficiency. Assay: immunoSEQ multiplex PCR; the TCRdb copy retains only in-frame clones and omits some. The record shows about 64,000 clones for this sample, with no singletons present. The sample was peripheral blood mononuclear cells. The source of these receptors is a person aged 18-70 years in good health.

This clone was detected many times. The sequenced fragment ends 3 residues before the CDR3 boundary, so the rest is inferred from the germline J gene. The chain combines TRBV5-1 with TRBJ1-2; D is unclear. CDR1 and CDR2 (germline): SGHRS, YFSETQ. The CDR3 extends over 13 amino acids. Here the CDR3 reads CASSLARPERYTF. The sequenced CDR3 bases are TGCGCCAGCAGCTTGGCCAGGCCGGAACGC.

In this sample, this clone turned up many times. The read ends 3 residues before the CDR3 terminus; that terminus is restored from the germline J gene. The V gene is TRBV19, the J gene TRBJ2-5, with D hard to call. In germline, CDR1 is LNHDA, CDR2 SQIVND (reference sequence). Trimming cost V 6 bases and J 2 bases, with 10 bases left between them. The CDR3 runs to 13 residues. The CDR3 here is CASRIQGQETQYF. Incomplete CDR3 DNA: TGTGCCAGTAGGATACAAGGGCAAGAGACC. Based on the CDR3 plus reference TRBV19 and TRBJ2-5, the full variable domain is DGGITQSPKYLFRKEGQNVTLSCEQNLNHDAMYWYRQDPGQGLRLIYYSQIVNDFQKGDIAEGYSVSREKKESFPLTVTSAQKNPTAFYLCASRIQGQETQYFGPGTRLLVL.

This clone was found many times. The read stops 3 residues short of the end of the CDR3; the missing end is completed from the germline J gene. V and J are TRBV5-6 and TRBJ1-1; possibly TRBD1 for D (6 bases). V was pared by 1 base and J by 1 base, with 8 bases between. This CDR3 is built from 14 residues. The germline V gene encodes CDR1 SGHDT and CDR2 YYEEEE. CDR3 sequence reads: CASSLQGRNTEAFF. The CDR3 DNA, read in part, is TGTGCCAGCAGCTTGCAGGGGCGGAACACTGAA.

This clone was counted ten times or more. Sequencing ends 3 residues short of the CDR3 end; the germline J gene provides the rest. This chain uses TRBV10-1 with TRBJ2-3, with 14 bases aligning to TRBD2. The length of the CDR3 is 16 residues. CDR1 WNHNN and CDR2 SYGVQD come from the germline V gene (reference sequence). The V segment lost 3 bases and the J segment 5 bases; nucleotides outside the gene matches: 4. The CDR3 loop reads CASSDPGTSGRDTQYF. The DNA read from the CDR3 is TGCGCCAGCAGTGACCCCGGGACTAGCGGGAGAGATACG.

Ten or more counts support this clone. The missing CDR3 end, 3 residues past where the read stops, is filled in from the germline J gene. V and J are TRBV5-1 and TRBJ2-1; 10 bases are a match to TRBD2. The CDR3 runs to 17 residues. Germline CDR1 reads SGHRS; CDR2 reads YFSETQ. V lost 0 bases and J lost 7; bases outside the gene matches: 10. CDR3 bases read: TGCGCCAGCAGCTTGGGGACTAGCGGTGGAGTGGGGAATGAG. Protein product: CASSLGTSGGVGNE. Given in full, the CDR3 is CASSLGTSGGVGNEQFF.

This clone was found many times. The sequenced fragment ends 3 residues before the CDR3 boundary, so the rest is inferred from the germline J gene. The chain combines TRBV19 with TRBJ1-1; 8 nucleotides align to TRBD1. There are 17 residues in the CDR3. V lost 5 bases, J lost 2 bases, and 13 bases stayed unmatched. CDR1 and CDR2 from the germline V gene are LNHDA and SQIVND (reference sequence). CDR3 in amino acids: CASSEQGGLPLNTEAFF. The sequenced part of the CDR3 DNA is TGTGCCAGTAGTGAACAGGGGGGGCTCCCCCTAAACACTGAA.

Many counts were recorded for this clone. The CDR3 end lies 3 residues beyond the end of the read and is filled in from the germline J gene. The V and J genes are TRBV29-1 and TRBJ2-5; no definite D call. Trimming removed 4 bases at V and 1 base at J, with 10 bases between. CDR1 and CDR2 (germline): SQVTM, ANQGSEA. The CDR3 loop spans 13 amino acids. The CDR3 reads CSVAGRLQETQYF. Incomplete CDR3 DNA: TGCAGCGTTGCAGGCAGGCTCCAAGAGACC.

The table lists this clone with many counts. The CDR3 end falls 3 residues outside the read, so it is completed with the germline J gene. The rearrangement uses TRBV7-9 and TRBJ2-1; the match to TRBD1 covers 7 bases. The CDR3 runs to 15 residues. From germline, CDR1 is SEHNR and CDR2 FQNEAQ (reference sequence). After removal of 1 base from V and 6 bases from J, the junction contained 6 bases not matched to a gene. CDR3 bases read: TGTGCCAGCAGCTTAGGACAGGGTATAGGCAATGAG. Its protein is CASSLGQGIGNE. The full-length CDR3 reads as CASSLGQGIGNEQFF. The full variable domain, with the rest looked up from reference TRBV7-9 and TRBJ2-1, is DTGVSQNPRHKITKRGQNVTFRCDPISEHNRLYWYRQTLGQGPEFLTYFQNEAQLEKSRLLSDRFSAERPKGSFSTLEIQRTEQGDSAMYLCASSLGQGIGNEQFFGPGTRLTVL.

This clone was seen repeatedly, ten times or more. The CDR3 here is CASSRMGQGLGYGYTF. Incomplete CDR3 DNA: TGCGCCAGCAGCCGTATGGGACAGGGGCTTGGCTATGGC. This rearrangement joins TRBV4-1 to TRBJ1-2; 10 nucleotides agree with TRBD1. Coverage ceases 3 residues before the CDR3 finishes, and the germline J gene fills in the end. Germline CDR1 reads MGHRA; CDR2 reads YSYEKL. The CDR3 has 16 amino acids. V trimming: 4 bases; J trimming: 4 bases; junction bases outside the gene matches: 9.

As for this clone: The observed sequence ends 3 residues before the CDR3 terminus, with the missing tail filled in from the germline J gene. The chain employs TRBV11-2 and TRBJ2-7, with 10 bases lining up with TRBD1. V lost 5 bases to trimming and J lost 3 bases; unmatched junction nucleotides: 4. The V gene's germline CDR1 is SGHAT and CDR2 FQNNGV. This CDR3 has 14 amino acids. Here the CDR3 reads CASSRDRGFYEQYF. The CDR3 bases that were read are TGTGCCAGCAGCCGGGACAGGGGATTCTACGAG.

This clone was found many times. Read sequence stops 3 residues before the CDR3 end, and the germline J gene provides the missing end. J is TRBJ1-5 and V is TRBV6-1; no clear D gene. CDR1 is MNHNS, CDR2 SASEGT, per germline. The CDR3 runs to 13 residues. The V end lost 1 base, the J end lost 9 bases, and 10 bases lay between the germline ends. CDR3 bases read: TGTGCCAGCAGTGAAGGGCCCCTTTTGCCC. The encoded protein is CASSEGPLLP. The entire CDR3 is CASSEGPLLPQHF.

This clone was observed at least ten times. The read terminates 3 residues before the CDR3 end, so the remaining end is supplied by the germline J gene. J is TRBJ1-1 and V is TRBV20-1; 9 bases line up with TRBD1. The length of the CDR3 is 13 residues. Germline trimming cut 6 bases from V and 2 bases from J; bases unmatched to any gene: 4. Germline lookup yields CDR1 DFQATT and CDR2 SNEGSKA (reference sequence). The CDR3 sequence: CSAKDRGNTEAFF. The sequenced CDR3 bases are TGCAGTGCCAAGGACAGGGGTAACACTGAA.

This clone was seen at least ten times. Coverage ceases 3 residues before the CDR3 finishes, and the germline J gene fills in the end. The rearrangement joins TRBV5-1 to TRBJ2-7; perhaps TRBD1 as D (6 bases). This CDR3 spans 15 amino acids. Trimming removed 0 bases from V and 1 base from J, with 11 bases in between. Germline CDR1 and CDR2: SGHRS and YFSETQ. The CDR3 DNA, read in part, is TGCGCCAGCAGCTTGGAGGGGACACCTTCCTACGAG. It translates to CASSLEGTPSYE. The full CDR3 reads CASSLEGTPSYEQYF.

This clone was counted many times. The read halts 3 residues ahead of the CDR3 end, with the missing end drawn from the germline J gene. The chain recombines TRBV20-1 with TRBJ1-2; D perhaps matches TRBD1 (6 bases). Looked up from germline, CDR1 is DFQATT and CDR2 is SNEGSKA (reference sequence). This CDR3 comprises 15 residues. The V end lost 0 bases, the J end lost 4 bases, and 15 bases lay between the germline ends. The CDR3 bases that were read are TGCAGTGCTAGAGATGGGGGGGGCGGAATCTATGGC. It specifies CSARDGGGGIYG. The whole CDR3 sequence is CSARDGGGGIYGYTF.

This clone was detected many times. The DNA ends 3 residues before the CDR3 does, and the rest of the CDR3 is filled in from the germline J gene. The V and J genes are TRBV6-2 or TRBV6-3 and TRBJ2-1, with 9 positions matching TRBD1. Germline lookup yields CDR1 MNHEY and CDR2 SVGEGT. V lost 6 bases and J lost 0; bases outside the gene matches: 3. There are 15 residues in the CDR3. CDR3 DNA, as far as it was read: TGTGCCAGCAGCTTGGACAGGGGCTCCTACAATGAG. Encoded protein: CASSLDRGSYNE. The whole CDR3 is CASSLDRGSYNEQFF.

This clone has at least ten counts. The read comes to an end 3 residues before the CDR3 does, leaving the germline J gene to fill in the end. The chain joins TRBV7-2 to TRBJ2-1; a possible D gene is TRBD2 (6 bases). V gave up 6 bases and J gave up 7 bases, with 13 bases separating them. Germline V gene lookup returns CDR1 SGHTA and CDR2 FQGNSA. This CDR3 has 13 residues. CDR3 bases read: TGTGCCAGCAGGGCACAAGGAGGGAATGAG. It yields the protein CASRAQGGNE. In full, the CDR3 is CASRAQGGNEQFF.

In this sample, this clone turned up many times. The sequenced fragment ends 3 residues before the CDR3 boundary, so the rest is inferred from the germline J gene. The chain couples TRBV19 to TRBJ1-1; 10 nucleotides agree with TRBD1. The CDR3 sequence is 14 residues long. V dropped 7 bases and J dropped 3; count of bases not matched to a gene: 5. The germline CDR1 and CDR2 sequences are LNHDA and SQIVND (reference sequence). The sequenced CDR3 bases are TGTGCCAGTACCCGAGGGACAGGGGACACTGAA. It specifies CASTRGTGDTE. The CDR3 reads in full as CASTRGTGDTEAFF.

By share, this clone ranks as medium-sized. The read gets to within 3 residues of the CDR3 end, and the germline J gene fills in the rest. The chain links TRBV14 to TRBJ2-1; TRBD1 might be the D (7 bases). V gave up 5 bases and J gave up 4 bases, with 15 bases separating them. Germline V gene data show CDR1 as SGHDN and CDR2 as FVKESK. The CDR3 sequence is 15 residues long. The CDR3 bases that were read are TGTGCCAGCAGCGGGCGGGACAGTACATACAATGAG. Its protein product is CASSGRDSTYNE. The CDR3, in full, reads CASSGRDSTYNEQFF.

This clone came up many times. The CDR3 goes on 3 residues after the read ends, and that part is filled in from the germline J gene. The chain links TRBV5-1 to TRBJ1-4; a weak D match, TRBD1 (5 bases). The germline V gene has CDR1 SGHRS and CDR2 YFSETQ. The CDR3 is made up of 16 amino acids. V was pared by 0 bases and J by 0 bases, with 9 bases between. The sequenced part of the CDR3 DNA is TGCGCCAGCAGCTTGGAGGGGTGGGCAACTAATGAAAAA. Its translation: CASSLEGWATNEK. The CDR3 as a whole reads CASSLEGWATNEKLFF.

This clone was seen at least ten times. The CDR3 end lies 3 residues beyond the end of the read and is filled in from the germline J gene. The chain uses TRBV5-1 and TRBJ1-1, with TRBD1 identical over 11 bases. The J segment lost 5 bases and the V segment lost 4 bases, leaving 22 bases of the junction unmatched. Germline loops: CDR1 SGHRS, CDR2 YFSETQ. This CDR3 comprises 20 residues. The CDR3 loop reads CASSPKEDRGRIWWGTEAFF. The CDR3 bases that were read are TGCGCCAGCAGCCCCAAAGAGGACAGGGGGCGTATATGGTGGGGTACTGAA.

In this sample, this clone turned up many times. The read falls 3 residues short of the CDR3 end, and the missing part is taken from the germline J gene. This rearrangement joins TRBV14 to TRBJ1-1, with 10 bases lining up with TRBD1. The CDR3 contains 16 residues. Trimming at V came to 4 bases and at J to 4 bases, leaving 9 bases not matched to a gene. Germline values: CDR1 SGHDN, CDR2 FVKESK. The sequenced part of the CDR3 DNA is TGTGCCAGCAGCCCCGACAGGGGGCCGTTTTTCACTGAA. Translation gives CASSPDRGPFFTE. The entire CDR3 sequence reads CASSPDRGPFFTEAFF. The full variable domain, rest sourced from reference TRBV14 and TRBJ1-1, is EAGVTQFPSHSVIEKGQTVTLRCDPISGHDNLYWYRRVMGKEIKFLLHFVKESKQDESGMPNNRFLAERTGGTYSTLKVQPAELEDSGVYFCASSPDRGPFFTEAFFGQGTRLTVV.

This clone was recorded many times. The sequenced fragment ends 3 residues before the CDR3 boundary, so the rest is inferred from the germline J gene. The chain has TRBV20-1 and TRBJ1-3, with D possibly being TRBD1 (5 bases). The CDR3 sequence is 15 residues long. The V end lost 0 bases, the J end lost 2 bases, and 11 bases lay between the germline ends. The V gene's germline CDR1 is DFQATT and CDR2 SNEGSKA (reference sequence). The CDR3 DNA, read in part, is TGCAGTGCTAGAGATGACAGCAGGCCTGGAAACACC. It codes for CSARDDSRPGNT. The full-length CDR3 reads as CSARDDSRPGNTIYF.

The table lists this clone with many counts. Read coverage stops 3 residues before the CDR3 terminus; the germline J gene supplies the remainder. V usage is TRBV20-1 and J usage is TRBJ2-7; TRBD2 agrees at 9 bases. The CDR3 has 13 residues. Germline-derived CDR1 and CDR2 are DFQATT and SNEGSKA (reference sequence). With V trimmed by 4 bases and J by 5 bases, 6 bases remained unmatched. The sequenced CDR3 bases are TGCAGTGCTAAACTAGCGGGCTTCCACGAG. It specifies CSAKLAGFHE. The whole CDR3 protein is CSAKLAGFHEQYF.